Listed below are T cell receptor beta chains from one sample, sequenced in a study of PD-L1 blockade in urothelial cancer. Produced via immunoSEQ multiplex PCR; TCRdb's table is partial and in-frame only. This sample carries some 80,000 clones, roughly 87% of them seen once, and the ten largest clones take more than 5.5%. Source: PBMCs, taken around atezolizumab (anti-PD-L1) treatment. These receptors were obtained from a woman aged 70-85 years with urothelial cancer. The CDR3 runs from the conserved cysteine through the conserved F or W. The order of the fields is J gene, clone size, V gene, CDR3 length, D gene, CDR3 DNA, CDR3 protein. The D gene is left open where the match is weak. Clone sizes are given selectively: once, few, many, or a class where the clone is expanded.

j_call: TRBJ2-1
clone_size: NA
v_call: TRBV4-3
cdr3_length: 16
d_call: NA
cdr3_nt: TGCGCCAGCAGCCAAGATCCCTCGGGACTGCACAATGAGCAGTTCTTC
cdr3_aa: CASSQDPSGLHNEQFF

j_call: TRBJ2-3
clone_size: NA
v_call: TRBV2
cdr3_length: 14
d_call: NA
cdr3_nt: TGTGCCAGCAGCCCGGGACACCTCATGAATACGCAGTATTTT
cdr3_aa: CASSPGHLMNTQYF

j_call: TRBJ2-3
clone_size: NA
v_call: TRBV28
cdr3_length: 15
d_call: NA
cdr3_nt: TGTGCCAGCAGTTTCTCCCAGGGGAGCACAGATACGCAGTATTTT
cdr3_aa: CASSFSQGSTDTQYF

j_call: TRBJ2-1
clone_size: NA
v_call: TRBV19
cdr3_length: 15
d_call: TRBD2
cdr3_nt: TGTGCCAGTAGTATTGTAGGACTAGCTAACAATGAGCAGTTCTTC
cdr3_aa: CASSIVGLANNEQFF

j_call: TRBJ2-5
clone_size: NA
v_call: TRBV5-6
cdr3_length: 15
d_call: NA
cdr3_nt: TGTGCCAGCAGCTTTATCCCCGGGGGCCAAGAGACCCAGTACTTC
cdr3_aa: CASSFIPGGQETQYF

j_call: TRBJ2-3
clone_size: NA
v_call: TRBV5-1
cdr3_length: 18
d_call: TRBD2
cdr3_nt: TGCGCCAGCAGCTTTCTTGGGCTAGCGGGAGATAGGTCAGATACGCAGTATTTT
cdr3_aa: CASSFLGLAGDRSDTQYF

j_call: TRBJ1-4
clone_size: NA
v_call: TRBV18
cdr3_length: 15
d_call: NA
cdr3_nt: TGTGCCAGCTCACCACCGGGGGGGGCTAATGAAAAACTGTTTTTT
cdr3_aa: CASSPPGGANEKLFF

j_call: TRBJ2-1
clone_size: NA
v_call: TRBV19
cdr3_length: 16
d_call: NA
cdr3_nt: TGTGCCAGTAGTATCCCAGCTACCATGGGCCACAATGAGCAGTTCTTC
cdr3_aa: CASSIPATMGHNEQFF

j_call: TRBJ1-1
clone_size: few
v_call: TRBV29-1
cdr3_length: 15
d_call: TRBD1
cdr3_nt: TGCAGCGTTCCTCCGGGACAGAGCATGAACACTGAAGCTTTCTTT
cdr3_aa: CSVPPGQSMNTEAFF

j_call: TRBJ1-1
clone_size: once
v_call: TRBV6-1
cdr3_length: 13
d_call: NA
cdr3_nt: TGTGCCAGCAGTGAAGCCAGGGACACTGAAGCTTTCTTT
cdr3_aa: CASSEARDTEAFF

j_call: TRBJ1-2
clone_size: NA
v_call: TRBV6-5
cdr3_length: 15
d_call: NA
cdr3_nt: TGTGCCAGCAGCCGCGGTCGGTCGTCAAAGTATGGCTACACCTTC
cdr3_aa: CASSRGRSSKYGYTF

j_call: TRBJ2-7
clone_size: NA
v_call: TRBV5-6
cdr3_length: 14
d_call: NA
cdr3_nt: TGTGCCAGCAGCTTTGGGGACTCGGTCTACGAGCAGTACTTC
cdr3_aa: CASSFGDSVYEQYF

j_call: TRBJ2-2
clone_size: NA
v_call: TRBV27
cdr3_length: 14
d_call: NA
cdr3_nt: TGTGCCAGCAGTTCACCGGGAAACACCGGGGAGCTGTTTTTT
cdr3_aa: CASSSPGNTGELFF

j_call: TRBJ2-2
clone_size: NA
v_call: TRBV4-2
cdr3_length: 17
d_call: NA
cdr3_nt: TGTGCCAGCAGCCAGTCGGGGGAGCCCTCGAACACCGGGGAGCTGTTTTTT
cdr3_aa: CASSQSGEPSNTGELFF

j_call: TRBJ2-7
clone_size: NA
v_call: TRBV6-5
cdr3_length: 13
d_call: TRBD2
cdr3_nt: TGTGCCAGCAGTAGGACTAGTTTCAACGAGCAGTACTTC
cdr3_aa: CASSRTSFNEQYF

j_call: TRBJ2-7
clone_size: NA
v_call: TRBV19
cdr3_length: 16
d_call: TRBD1
cdr3_nt: TGTGCCAGTAGGGCCGGGACAGGGGGCCCTACCTACGAGCAGTACTTC
cdr3_aa: CASRAGTGGPTYEQYF

j_call: TRBJ1-1
clone_size: once
v_call: TRBV11-2
cdr3_length: 17
d_call: NA
cdr3_nt: TGTGCCAGCAGCTACGCGTCGGGGTCAGGAACGAACACTGAAGCTTTCTTT
cdr3_aa: CASSYASGSGTNTEAFF

j_call: TRBJ2-6
clone_size: NA
v_call: TRBV7-3
cdr3_length: 16
d_call: NA
cdr3_nt: TGTGCCAGCAGCTACGGACAGATCTCTGGGGCCAACGTCCTGACTTTC
cdr3_aa: CASSYGQISGANVLTF

j_call: TRBJ2-7
clone_size: NA
v_call: TRBV12-2
cdr3_length: 16
d_call: NA
cdr3_nt: TGTGCAAGTCGCCTATTTACTGCCAGGGGTAGGTACGAGCAGTACTTC
cdr3_aa: CASRLFTARGRYEQYF

j_call: TRBJ2-4
clone_size: NA
v_call: TRBV19
cdr3_length: 13
d_call: TRBD1
cdr3_nt: TGTGCCAGTACGCCCGACAGGGGAAACATTCAGTACTTC
cdr3_aa: CASTPDRGNIQYF

j_call: TRBJ2-5
clone_size: NA
v_call: TRBV5-1
cdr3_length: 16
d_call: TRBD1
cdr3_nt: TGCGCCAGCAGCTTGGCCGGGACAGGGATCCAAGAGACCCAGTACTTC
cdr3_aa: CASSLAGTGIQETQYF

j_call: TRBJ1-4
clone_size: few
v_call: TRBV9
cdr3_length: 16
d_call: TRBD1
cdr3_nt: TGTGCCAGCAGCGGCCCTATACAGGGGGGAAATGAAAAACTGTTTTTT
cdr3_aa: CASSGPIQGGNEKLFF

j_call: TRBJ2-7
clone_size: NA
v_call: TRBV2
cdr3_length: 13
d_call: NA
cdr3_nt: TGTGCCAGCCTGGACTGGAGCTCCTACGAGCAGTACTTC
cdr3_aa: CASLDWSSYEQYF

j_call: TRBJ2-1
clone_size: NA
v_call: TRBV7-8
cdr3_length: 18
d_call: TRBD2
cdr3_nt: TGTGCCAGCAGCTCTGGGAGGGGTCATGCGAAAACCTACAATGAGCAGTTCTTC
cdr3_aa: CASSSGRGHAKTYNEQFF

j_call: TRBJ2-1
clone_size: NA
v_call: TRBV5-1
cdr3_length: 18
d_call: TRBD2
cdr3_nt: TGCGCCAGCAGCTTTGGACAGACGGGACTAGCGGGAGTAGATGAGCAGTTCTTC
cdr3_aa: CASSFGQTGLAGVDEQFF

j_call: TRBJ2-3
clone_size: NA
v_call: TRBV7-2
cdr3_length: 14
d_call: TRBD2
cdr3_nt: TGTGCCAGCAGCCCGGGGGGGAGCACAGATACGCAGTATTTT
cdr3_aa: CASSPGGSTDTQYF

j_call: TRBJ1-3
clone_size: NA
v_call: TRBV6-6
cdr3_length: 13
d_call: NA
cdr3_nt: TGTGCCAGCAGTCTACAGAGTGGAAACACCATATATTTT
cdr3_aa: CASSLQSGNTIYF

j_call: TRBJ2-7
clone_size: NA
v_call: TRBV6-5
cdr3_length: 14
d_call: TRBD1
cdr3_nt: TGTGCCAGCACCCCCCGACAGGGGGCCTACGAGCAGTACTTC
cdr3_aa: CASTPRQGAYEQYF

j_call: TRBJ2-7
clone_size: NA
v_call: TRBV7-8
cdr3_length: 13
d_call: NA
cdr3_nt: TGTGCCAGCAGCTTAGAGGTGAGGTACGAGCAGTACTTC
cdr3_aa: CASSLEVRYEQYF

j_call: TRBJ2-1
clone_size: once
v_call: TRBV5-1
cdr3_length: 14
d_call: TRBD2
cdr3_nt: TGCGCCAGCAGCTTGGTAGGGACTAGCTATGAGCAGTTCTTC
cdr3_aa: CASSLVGTSYEQFF

j_call: TRBJ2-5
clone_size: NA
v_call: TRBV6-1
cdr3_length: 14
d_call: NA
cdr3_nt: TGTGCCAGCAGTGAAGGCGGGATGAGGGAGACCCAGTACTTC
cdr3_aa: CASSEGGMRETQYF